The table lists the clone carrying this T cell receptor beta chain with many counts. Construction of the TCRbeta library involved unique molecular identifiers. TCRdb re-analysed the PCR reads in MiXCR, keeping a single row per CDR3 protein. Among hundreds of thousands of distinct CDR3 sequences listed, roughly 17% were seen once. The data originate from a study of T-cell reconstitution after alpha-beta-depleted transplantation in children. The material was PBMCs from the stem cell graft donor, obtained from the stem cell graft. The source is a human donor who donated a stem cell graft to a child with acute myeloid leukemia.

The chain's CDR3 is CASTSDYSYNEQFF. DNA for the CDR3: TGTGCCAGCACTTCGGACTACTCCTACAATGAGCAGTTCTTC. The chain has TRBV6-5 and TRBJ2-1; a possible D gene is TRBD2 (6 bases). Trimming pared 7 bases from V and 0 bases from J, leaving 10 bases between. This CDR3 contains 14 residues. The germline V gene encodes CDR1 MNHEY and CDR2 SVGAGI.